These 23 T cell receptor beta chains were sequenced from one sample in a study of blood T cell repertoires in COVID-19. Assay used: immunoSEQ multiplex PCR; TCRdb lists only in-frame clones, some missing. The profile shows 75,000 to 90,000 clones, over 80% of them singletons. The sequenced material came from peripheral blood. The receptors shown here come from an elderly man with acute or convalescent COVID-19.

The V gene is TRBV5-4, the J gene TRBJ1-5; D unresolved. CDR1 is SGHNT and CDR2 is YYREEE in the germline V gene (reference sequence). The CDR3 contains 15 residues. Trimming stripped 0 bases from V and 2 bases from J, with 9 bases between. Here the CDR3 DNA reads TGTGCCAGCAGCTTGGGTGGAGTGGGCAATCAGCCCCAGCATTTT. This encodes CASSLGGVGNQPQHF.

The chain links TRBV7-3 to TRBJ2-1; D uncertain. CDR1 is SGHTA, CDR2 FQGTGA, per germline. V was shortened by 3 bases and J by 7 bases, with 13 bases between the two germline ends. The CDR3 spans 14 residues. CDR3 sequence: CASSFGTANNEQFF. In DNA, the CDR3 is TGTGCCAGCAGCTTTGGTACAGCCAATAATGAGCAGTTCTTC.

This chain joins TRBV18 and TRBJ1-1; D possibly corresponds to TRBD1 (5 bases). Trimming cost V 5 bases and J 2 bases, with 9 bases left between them. Germline CDR1 and CDR2: KGHSH and LQKENI. The CDR3 consists of 13 residues. Here the CDR3 reads CASSDSRNTEAFF. The CDR3 DNA reads TGTGCCAGCTCAGACAGTCGAAACACTGAAGCTTTCTTT. Variable domain in full (rest from reference TRBV18 and TRBJ1-1): NAGVMQNPRHLVRRRGQEARLRCSPMKGHSHVYWYRQLPEEGLKFMVYLQKENIIDESGMPKERFSAEFPKEGPSILRIQQVVRGDSAAYFCASSDSRNTEAFFGQGTRLTVV.

V and J are TRBV5-1 and TRBJ2-7, with D possibly being TRBD2 (5 bases). CDR3 size: 14 residues. Germline-derived CDR1 and CDR2 are SGHRS and YFSETQ. V lost 1 base, J lost 4 bases, and 12 bases lay in between. The CDR3 DNA reads TGCGCCAGCAGCTTGCTAGCAGAAACATACGAGCAGTACTTC. It is translated as CASSLLAETYEQYF. Full variable domain (remainder filled in from reference TRBV5-1 and TRBJ2-7): KAGVTQTPRYLIKTRGQQVTLSCSPISGHRSVSWYQQTPGQGLQFLFEYFSETQRNKGNFPGRFSGRQFSNSRSEMNVSTLELGDSALYLCASSLLAETYEQYFGPGTRLTVT.

V gene TRBV5-1 combines with J gene TRBJ2-1; D perhaps matches TRBD1 (6 bases). The V and J ends lost 4 bases and 1 base respectively, with 12 bases between them. Germline assignment: CDR1 SGHRS and CDR2 YFSETQ. The CDR3 extends over 15 amino acids. The CDR3 sequence: CASSLTGLSYNEQFF. The CDR3 bases are TGCGCCAGCAGCCTCACAGGGCTATCCTACAATGAGCAGTTCTTC. Using reference TRBV5-1 and TRBJ2-1 for the parts outside the CDR3, the full variable domain is KAGVTQTPRYLIKTRGQQVTLSCSPISGHRSVSWYQQTPGQGLQFLFEYFSETQRNKGNFPGRFSGRQFSNSRSEMNVSTLELGDSALYLCASSLTGLSYNEQFFGPGTRLTVL.

This chain connects TRBV14 to TRBJ2-1; 9 bases fit TRBD2. Looked up from germline, CDR1 is SGHDN and CDR2 is FVKESK. V was pared by 4 bases and J by 2 bases, with 3 bases of the junction left unmatched. The CDR3 spans 15 residues. The CDR3 protein is CASSRTSAAYNEQFF. The CDR3, as DNA: TGTGCCAGCAGCCGGACTAGCGCGGCCTACAATGAGCAGTTCTTC. The full variable domain, rest sourced from reference TRBV14 and TRBJ2-1, is EAGVTQFPSHSVIEKGQTVTLRCDPISGHDNLYWYRRVMGKEIKFLLHFVKESKQDESGMPNNRFLAERTGGTYSTLKVQPAELEDSGVYFCASSRTSAAYNEQFFGPGTRLTVL.

In this sample, this clone turned up a few times. This sequence joins TRBV7-9 and TRBJ2-1, with 13 bases matching TRBD2. This CDR3 contains 15 residues. With V trimmed by 3 bases and J by 9 bases, 5 bases remained unmatched. CDR1 SEHNR and CDR2 FQNEAQ come from the germline V gene (reference sequence). Here the CDR3 DNA reads TGTGCCAGCAGCTTCAGGACTAGCGGGAGTCCTGAGCAGTTCTTC. Protein: CASSFRTSGSPEQFF.

This chain connects TRBV5-4 to TRBJ2-1; 7 positions agree with TRBD2. V gave up 0 bases and J gave up 6 bases; unmatched junction bases: 12. This CDR3 is built from 17 residues. Germline V gene lookup returns CDR1 SGHNT and CDR2 YYREEE (reference sequence). The CDR3 region has the DNA TGTGCCAGCAGCTTGGCCGGGGGGAAGGGAAAGGCCAATGAGCAGTTCTTC. Translating gives CASSLAGGKGKANEQFF.

V usage is TRBV5-1 and J usage is TRBJ1-1, with D perhaps TRBD1 (5 bases). The germline V gene encodes CDR1 SGHRS and CDR2 YFSETQ. V lost 0 bases and J lost 6, with 9 bases in between. The CDR3 runs to 13 residues. The DNA of the CDR3 is TGCGCCAGCAGCTTGGGCGGGGGAGCTGAAGCTTTCTTT. It is translated as CASSLGGGAEAFF.

The chain joins TRBV28 to TRBJ1-2; the D is unclear. This CDR3 spans 12 amino acids. Trimming took 6 bases from V and 4 from J, leaving 9 bases between them. The V gene's germline CDR1 is MDHEN and CDR2 SYDVKM. As DNA, the CDR3 is TGTGCCAGCAGCCTAACCGTCTATGGCTACACCTTC. It specifies CASSLTVYGYTF.

This chain's CDR3 is CASSPGGRSPLNTEAFF. The CDR3 DNA reads as TGTGCCAGCTCACCGGGGGGGCGCTCCCCTTTGAACACTGAAGCTTTCTTT. The V and J genes are TRBV18 and TRBJ1-1, with D perhaps TRBD1 (6 bases). This CDR3 has 17 amino acids. Germline CDR1 and CDR2: KGHSH and LQKENI. Trimming stripped 3 bases from V and 0 bases from J, with 17 bases between.

The rearrangement uses TRBV10-1 and TRBJ2-5; 14 positions agree with TRBD2. V shed 9 bases, J shed 4 bases, and the junction held 10 bases outside the gene matches. The CDR3 consists of 16 residues. Germline CDR1 is WNHNN and CDR2 is SYGVQD (reference sequence). The DNA for the CDR3 is TGCGCCAGGGGGACTAGCGGGAGCCTTCCCGTAGAGACCCAGTACTTC. This translates into CARGTSGSLPVETQYF.

The chain has TRBV28 and TRBJ2-7; 7 bases map to TRBD2. CDR3 length equals 15 residues. Germline CDR1 reads MDHEN; CDR2 reads SYDVKM. Trimming took 6 bases from V and 5 from J; bases not matched to a gene: 13. The CDR3 loop is CASSPGLAEQHEQYF. The CDR3 DNA reads TGTGCCAGCAGCCCCGGTCTAGCGGAACAGCACGAGCAGTACTTC.

The chain joins TRBV5-6 to TRBJ1-1; possibly TRBD1 for D (5 bases). The CDR3 spans 14 residues. V was shortened by 0 bases and J by 4 bases, with 10 bases between the two germline ends. The V gene's germline CDR1 is SGHDT and CDR2 YYEEEE. In DNA, the CDR3 is TGTGCCAGCAGCTTGGTCGGGGGATCCACTGAAGCTTTCTTT. Translated: CASSLVGGSTEAFF. The variable domain in full, with the rest retrieved from reference TRBV5-6 and TRBJ1-1, is DAGVTQSPTHLIKTRGQQVTLRCSPKSGHDTVSWYQQALGQGPQFIFQYYEEEERQRGNFPDRFSGHQFPNYSSELNVNALLLGDSALYLCASSLVGGSTEAFFGQGTRLTVV.

V and J are TRBV19 and TRBJ1-2, with no clear D. The CDR3 covers 10 residues. Germline V gene data show CDR1 as LNHDA and CDR2 as SQIVND (reference sequence). The V gene lost 10 bases and the J gene lost 11 bases, with 14 bases spanning the gap. The CDR3 DNA is TGTGCCACCCCCCCCCAGATTTACACCTTC. Its translation: CATPPQIYTF.

The V and J genes are TRBV24-1 and TRBJ2-1; D possibly corresponds to TRBD2 (6 bases). Germline CDR1 is KGHDR and CDR2 is SFDVKD. Trimming took off 4 bases at V and 6 bases at J, with 15 bases between the two ends. This CDR3 spans 15 amino acids. The CDR3 sequence: CATSEGGAGRNEQFF. CDR3 sequence (DNA): TGTGCCACCAGTGAGGGAGGCGCAGGGCGCAATGAGCAGTTCTTC.

The rearrangement links TRBV15 to TRBJ1-2; possibly TRBD1 for D (5 bases). The CDR3 is made up of 14 amino acids. Per the germline V gene, CDR1 is LNHNV and CDR2 is YYDKDF (reference sequence). The V end lost 5 bases, the J end lost 5 bases, and 15 bases lay between the germline ends. The CDR3, as DNA: TGTGCCACCAGCCGCCGGGACTTACAATATGGCTACACCTTC. It is translated as CATSRRDLQYGYTF.

The genes are TRBV5-4 and TRBJ1-4; 7 nucleotides agree with TRBD1. The CDR3 runs 15 residues. Germline loops: CDR1 SGHNT, CDR2 YYREEE (reference sequence). With V trimmed by 2 bases and J by 4 bases, 5 bases remained unmatched. DNA for the CDR3: TGTGCCAGCAGCTTTACAGGGGACATTAATGAAAAACTGTTTTTT. Translated, it gives CASSFTGDINEKLFF.

The CDR3 loop is CASSPTGIGQETQYF. The CDR3 nucleotides are TGCGCCAGCAGCCCGACAGGGATAGGGCAAGAGACCCAGTACTTC. The chain recombines TRBV5-1 with TRBJ2-5; 7 bases fit TRBD1. Germline CDR1 and CDR2: SGHRS and YFSETQ. V lost 4 bases to trimming and J lost 2 bases; unmatched junction nucleotides: 8. This CDR3 region has 15 residues.

The chain employs TRBV7-3 and TRBJ2-1; 7 positions agree with TRBD2. The CDR3 is 12 residues long. CDR1 is SGHTA, CDR2 FQGTGA, per germline. Losses at the gene ends were 3 bases for V and 9 bases for J; bases not matched to a gene: 2. CDR3 coding DNA: TGTGCCAGCAGCTTGGGGAGGGGTGAGCAGTTCTTC. This sequence encodes CASSLGRGEQFF.

V usage is TRBV29-1 and J usage is TRBJ1-2; 10 nucleotides align to TRBD1. Per germline, CDR1 SQVTM and CDR2 ANQGSEA. This CDR3 spans 17 amino acids. The trim removed 7 bases at V and 0 bases at J, leaving 14 bases unmatched. The CDR3 nucleotides are TGCAGCGGGTCGCGACAGGGGGCAGGTGGGCCTAACTATGGCTACACCTTC. This gives the protein CSGSRQGAGGPNYGYTF. The full variable domain, completed using reference TRBV29-1 and TRBJ1-2, is SAVISQKPSRDICQRGTSLTIQCQVDSQVTMMFWYRQQPGQSLTLIATANQGSEATYESGFVIDKFPISRPNLTFSTLTVSNMSPEDSSIYLCSGSRQGAGGPNYGYTFGSGTRLTVV.

V usage is TRBV2 and J usage is TRBJ2-5; no clear D. Trimming removed 5 bases from V and 5 bases from J, with 9 bases in between. CDR1 and CDR2 from the germline V gene are SNHLY and FYNNEI. The CDR3 has 12 residues. The CDR3 nucleotides are TGTGCCAGCAGTCCCCCTGTGGAGACCCAGTACTTC. This gives the protein CASSPPVETQYF. Full variable domain (remainder filled in from reference TRBV2 and TRBJ2-5): EPEVTQTPSHQVTQMGQEVILRCVPISNHLYFYWYRQILGQKVEFLVSFYNNEISEKSEIFDDQFSVERPDGSNFTLKIRSTKLEDSAMYFCASSPPVETQYFGPGTRLLVL.

The chain is built from TRBV28 and TRBJ2-2; the D gene is possibly TRBD2 (6 bases). CDR3 length: 16 residues. V dropped 2 bases and J dropped 0 bases, with 10 bases sitting between them. Germline assignment: CDR1 MDHEN and CDR2 SYDVKM. CDR3 in DNA: TGTGCCAGCAGTTTAGGGGAGGCTCCGAACACCGGGGAGCTGTTTTTT. Protein: CASSLGEAPNTGELFF.